These 22 T cell receptor beta chains were all obtained from the same sample, sequenced in a study of blood T cell repertoires in COVID-19. The method was immunoSEQ multiplex PCR; TCRdb's version includes in-frame clones alone and lacks a portion of them. The sample has 180,000 or so clones, roughly 76% seen once; the top ten hold approximately 9%. Material for sequencing was peripheral blood. The receptors stem from a woman between 45 and 65 years old with active or convalescent COVID-19.

V is TRBV4-1 and J is TRBJ1-2; 11 positions match TRBD1. The CDR3 is 17 amino acids. The ends lost 0 bases at V and 4 bases at J; junction bases unmatched: 7. Germline CDR1 is MGHRA and CDR2 is YSYEKL. The DNA for the CDR3 is TGCGCCAGCAGCCAAGAAATACGGGACAGGGGGATCTATGGCTACACCTTC. Its translation: CASSQEIRDRGIYGYTF.

This chain uses TRBV11-2 with TRBJ2-7, with 10 nucleotides matching TRBD1. J lost 0 bases, V lost 6 bases, and 2 bases had no gene match. Germline lookup yields CDR1 SGHAT and CDR2 FQNNGV. The CDR3 has 14 amino acids. This CDR3 reads CASRRQGASYEQYF. CDR3 sequence (DNA): TGTGCCAGCAGGAGACAGGGGGCCTCCTACGAGCAGTACTTC.

The V gene is TRBV7-9, the J gene TRBJ2-2; the D gene is possibly TRBD2 (5 bases). V was clipped by 5 bases and J by 6 bases, with 13 bases between them. CDR1 and CDR2 from the germline V gene are SEHNR and FQNEAQ (reference sequence). This CDR3 is built from 14 residues. CDR3 sequence (DNA): TGTGCCAGCAGCCCCTTTAGTAGCGCCGGGGAGCTGTTTTTT. Protein sequence: CASSPFSSAGELFF.

The rearrangement uses TRBV19 and TRBJ1-6; weak D call: TRBD1 (6 bases). Between the trimmed V and J ends, which lost 6 bases and 9 bases, there was a span of 18 bases. CDR3 length: 15 amino acids. Germline CDR1 reads LNHDA; CDR2 reads SQIVND (reference sequence). DNA for the CDR3: TGTGCCAGTAGAGGGGCGCGGCAGGGGATTTCACCCCTCCACTTT. Its translation: CASRGARQGISPLHF.

The chain links TRBV19 to TRBJ1-1; no definite D call. V was clipped by 3 bases and J by 0 bases, with 5 bases between them. Looked up from germline, CDR1 is LNHDA and CDR2 is SQIVND (reference sequence). The CDR3 contains 13 residues. The CDR3 here is CASSIDMNTEAFF. DNA of the CDR3: TGTGCCAGTAGTATTGACATGAACACTGAAGCTTTCTTT.

The chain links TRBV24-1 to TRBJ2-6; D is possibly TRBD2 (6 bases). Germline loops: CDR1 KGHDR, CDR2 SFDVKD. V lost 8 bases and J lost 0, with 13 bases in between. The CDR3 runs 16 residues. In DNA form, the CDR3 reads TGTGCCACCACCCCGCGGGGTAGCTCTGGGGCCAACGTCCTGACTTTC. Protein sequence: CATTPRGSSGANVLTF.

Here the CDR3 reads CASSDWASTDTQYF. The CDR3 nucleotides are TGTGCCAGCAGTGATTGGGCCTCCACAGATACGCAGTATTTT. This sequence joins TRBV25-1 and TRBJ2-3, with D unclear. The V end was cut by 3 bases, the J end by 2 bases, with 9 bases between. CDR1 is MGHDK, CDR2 SYGVNS, per germline. The CDR3 runs 14 residues.

This clone was detected a few times. V is TRBV30 and J is TRBJ2-4; 7 bases line up with TRBD1. J was trimmed by 1 base and V by 7 bases; bases with no gene match: 7. The V gene's germline CDR1 is GTSNPN and CDR2 SVGIG (reference sequence). This CDR3 region has 14 residues. For the CDR3, the DNA is TGTGCCTCTCGGGACAGTCCGGCCAAAAACATTCAGTACTTC. It is translated as CASRDSPAKNIQYF.

This sequence joins TRBV7-9 and TRBJ1-5; no clear D gene. There are 15 residues in the CDR3. Trimming removed 6 bases at V and 0 bases at J, with 12 bases between. CDR1 and CDR2 (germline): SEHNR, FQNEAQ (reference sequence). CDR3: CASSQRGNSNQPQHF. DNA for the CDR3: TGTGCCAGCAGTCAGCGAGGGAATAGCAATCAGCCCCAGCATTTT.

The gene calls are TRBV25-1 and TRBJ2-5; D is uncertain. CDR1 MGHDK and CDR2 SYGVNS come from the germline V gene. V lost 8 bases to trimming and J lost 0 bases, with 10 bases between them. The CDR3 is 13 amino acids. The chain's CDR3 is CASSKNHQETQYF. The CDR3 nucleotides are TGTGCCAGCTCTAAAAATCACCAAGAGACCCAGTACTTC. The entire variable domain, with the rest obtained from reference TRBV25-1 and TRBJ2-5, is as follows: EADIYQTPRYLVIGTGKKITLECSQTMGHDKMYWYQQDPGMELHLIHYSYGVNSTEKGDLSSESTVSRIRTEHFPLTLESARPSHTSQYLCASSKNHQETQYFGPGTRLLVL.

This rearrangement joins TRBV6-2 or TRBV6-3 to TRBJ1-2; the match to TRBD1 covers 11 bases. Per germline, CDR1 MNHEY and CDR2 SVGEGT. The CDR3 runs 15 residues. With 6 bases clipped from V and 2 bases from J, the junction kept 5 bases outside the gene matches. The CDR3 DNA reads as TGTGCCAGCAGCCTACGGGACAGGGGGAACTATGGCTACACCTTC. Its translation: CASSLRDRGNYGYTF.

V is TRBV7-6 and J is TRBJ1-2, with 9 bases identical to TRBD1. CDR1 SGHVS and CDR2 FNYEAQ come from the germline V gene. V lost 5 bases to trimming and J lost 6 bases; unmatched junction nucleotides: 7. CDR3 length equals 14 residues. The CDR3 coding sequence is TGTGCCAGCAGCCCTACAGGGGGCGTTCATGGCTACACCTTC. Translated: CASSPTGGVHGYTF.

This clone has just a few counts. The rearrangement joins TRBV3-1 (or the pseudogene TRBV3-2) to TRBJ1-3, with a tentative D call TRBD1 (6 bases). CDR1 and CDR2 from the germline V gene are LGHDT and YNNKEL (reference sequence). The CDR3 is made up of 18 amino acids. Trimming cost V 1 base and J 0 bases, with 16 bases left between them. The CDR3 region has the DNA TGTGCCAGCAGCCAAGCCCCAGGGGCCATCTACTCTGGAAACACCATATATTTT. Protein sequence: CASSQAPGAIYSGNTIYF.

The chain is built from TRBV29-1 and TRBJ2-1, with TRBD1 identical over 8 bases. Per germline, CDR1 SQVTM and CDR2 ANQGSEA. CDR3 length: 12 residues. V dropped 5 bases and J dropped 9; count of bases not matched to a gene: 6. For the CDR3, the DNA is TGCAGCGTTAACCGACAGGGGTCTGAGCAGTTCTTC. Translated: CSVNRQGSEQFF.

The genes are TRBV5-1 and TRBJ2-5; 10 bases are shared with TRBD2. The CDR3 sequence is 17 residues long. Trimming cost V 0 bases and J 2 bases; bases outside gene matches: 7. In germline, CDR1 is SGHRS, CDR2 YFSETQ. CDR3 sequence reads: CASSLGGGTSVQETQYF. The CDR3 region has the DNA TGCGCCAGCAGCTTGGGTGGAGGGACTAGCGTTCAAGAGACCCAGTACTTC.

The V and J genes are TRBV5-5 and TRBJ1-4; 9 bases fit TRBD1. The CDR3 covers 16 residues. J was trimmed by 2 bases and V by 4 bases; bases with no gene match: 6. Germline CDR1 is SGHKS and CDR2 is YYEKEE (reference sequence). The CDR3 nucleotides read TGTGCCAGCAGCCCTGGACAGGGGACGACTAATGAAAAACTGTTTTTT. Protein sequence: CASSPGQGTTNEKLFF.

This sequence joins TRBV27 and TRBJ2-1, with 11 nucleotides matching TRBD2. The CDR3 covers 14 residues. V lost 3 bases to trimming and J lost 7 bases; unmatched junction nucleotides: 2. Germline V gene sequence: CDR1 MNHEY, CDR2 SMNVEV (reference sequence). The CDR3 region has the DNA TGTGCCAGCAGTTTTAGCGGGAGGGGTAATGAGCAGTTCTTC. Protein product: CASSFSGRGNEQFF.

The chain joins TRBV7-2 to TRBJ2-7, with 8 nucleotides matching TRBD2. The ends lost 1 base at V and 4 bases at J; junction bases unmatched: 6. The CDR3 is made up of 15 amino acids. Germline CDR1 reads SGHTA; CDR2 reads FQGNSA. The CDR3 sequence: CASSLVGGRWYEQYF. CDR3 nucleotides: TGTGCCAGCAGCTTAGTGGGCGGGAGGTGGTACGAGCAGTACTTC.

In its sample, this clone was seen a few times. The chain combines TRBV2 with TRBJ2-7; D is possibly TRBD1 (6 bases). The V gene lost 6 bases and the J gene lost 6 bases, with 15 bases spanning the gap. Germline CDR1 and CDR2: SNHLY and FYNNEI. This CDR3 spans 13 amino acids. The CDR3 protein is CASRVIQGFEQYF. As DNA, the CDR3 is TGTGCCAGCAGAGTCATACAGGGCTTCGAGCAGTACTTC.

Points on this clone: An end of the junction differs from the germline gene, which may be a read error. The gene calls are TRBV5-1 and TRBJ1-2; D not certain. There are 14 residues in the CDR3. The germline V gene encodes CDR1 SGHRS and CDR2 YFSETQ. CDR3 sequence: CASSLNIADRHSAF. CDR3 nucleotide sequence: TGCGCCAGCAGCTTGAATATAGCGGACCGCCACTCCGCCTTC.

This sequence joins TRBV6-5 and TRBJ2-3; TRBD2 aligns across 8 bases. This CDR3 comprises 14 residues. V trimming: 4 bases; J trimming: 8 bases; junction bases outside the gene matches: 8. CDR1 is MNHEY and CDR2 is SVGAGI in the germline V gene. The CDR3, as DNA: TGTGCCAGCAGTTCCGGGGACGGGAGGGGTACGCAGTATTTT. Translation: CASSSGDGRGTQYF.

V usage is TRBV27 and J usage is TRBJ2-1; maybe TRBD2 (7 bases). The CDR3 has 17 amino acids. The germline CDR1 and CDR2 sequences are MNHEY and SMNVEV (reference sequence). V lost 3 bases and J 8 bases, leaving 23 bases between the germline ends. The CDR3 reads CASSFRGGTLGRDEQFF. Here the CDR3 DNA reads TGTGCCAGCAGTTTTAGGGGGGGGACGTTAGGGAGGGATGAGCAGTTCTTC.